This TCR beta chain comes out of a study of T cells in Graves' hyperthyroidism and ophthalmopathy. Study-wide context: The initial diagnosis was the point when peripheral blood was collected, ahead of any treatment.

Any patient presenting with uncontrolled infection, other autoimmune disease, pregnancy or lactation was left out. TCR beta CDR3 sequences were amplified from RNA transcripts. The HTBI primer set was used in a first-round RT-PCR of the TCR CDR3. TCRdb fed the multiplex PCR reads into MiXCR, producing one record per CDR3 protein. The table lists fewer than 500,000 distinct CDR3 sequences, roughly 15% of them singletons, with 15% to 20% in the top ten. The CDR3 sequence is 15 residues long. The junction had 8 bases not matched to a gene; V was cut back by 5 bases and J by 5 bases. Regarding the study as a whole: Blood also held most thyroid clonotypes expanded beyond 0.001.

This clonotype was seen repeatedly, ten times or more. Its antigen is not known. This TCR derives from a woman in her thirties with Graves' ophthalmopathy. Sequenced material: blood. The chain employs TRBV12-3 or TRBV12-4 and TRBJ1-4; the match to TRBD1 covers 7 bases. CDR3 residues: CASSVGQTPNEKLFF. Written as DNA, the CDR3 is TGTGCCAGCAGTGTGGGACAGACTCCAAATGAAAAACTGTTTTTT.